One and the same sample provided the 10 T cell receptor beta chains below, sequenced in a study of T cell repertoires in cytomegalovirus infection. TCRdb redid the calling of the reads with MiXCR, one entry per CDR3 protein. The sample lists approximately 140,000 distinct CDR3 sequences; approximately 24% were seen once. These receptors have no known antigen. The sequencing sample was made of PBMCs, sequenced either directly or after in vitro stimulation (not recorded which). The origin of the receptors is a human donor in good health (CMV status not recorded). Some clones in this sample may be carry-over from other donors' samples.

CDR3 loop: CASSLTTSGRYEQFF. CDR3 nucleotide sequence: TGTGCCAGCAGCTTAACCACTAGCGGGAGATATGAGCAGTTCTTC. The chain employs TRBV7-3 and TRBJ2-1; 11 positions agree with TRBD2. CDR1 is SGHTA and CDR2 is FQGTGA in the germline V gene. V dropped 0 bases and J dropped 8; count of bases not matched to a gene: 3. The CDR3 extends over 15 amino acids.

This clonotype was picked up a small number of times. This rearrangement joins TRBV5-1 to TRBJ2-3; possibly TRBD1 for D (6 bases). V shed 0 bases and J shed 6 bases, with 14 bases lying between them. The CDR3 is made up of 15 amino acids. The germline CDR1 and CDR2 sequences are SGHRS and YFSETQ. The DNA of the CDR3 is TGCGCCAGCAGCTTGGAATCCTTCCAGGGGGATACGCAGTATTTT. This translates into CASSLESFQGDTQYF.

The J gene is TRBJ2-1, the V gene TRBV7-9; the match to TRBD2 covers 9 bases. The V and J ends lost 5 bases and 2 bases, in that order; junction bases with no gene match: 4. Germline CDR1 reads SEHNR; CDR2 reads FQNEAQ (reference sequence). This CDR3 contains 15 residues. CDR3 in DNA: TGTGCCAGCAGCCGAATAGCGGGAGCCTACAATGAGCAGTTCTTC. Amino acid sequence: CASSRIAGAYNEQFF.

The rearrangement links TRBV24-1 to TRBJ2-2, with no clear D. The CDR3 length is 14 residues. The V end lost 6 bases, the J end lost 1 base, and 8 bases lay between the germline ends. Germline CDR1 KGHDR, CDR2 SFDVKD. The CDR3 coding sequence is TGTGCCACCAGTAGGACGGGGAACACCGGGGAGCTGTTTTTT. Residues: CATSRTGNTGELFF.

This clonotype was seen repeatedly, ten times or more. The rearrangement joins TRBV7-2 to TRBJ2-5; D remains ambiguous. V lost 4 bases and J 5 bases, leaving 17 bases between the germline ends. Germline CDR1 SGHTA, CDR2 FQGNSA. The CDR3 extends over 15 amino acids. The CDR3 DNA is TGTGCCAGCAGCTCCGCCGACATCAAACGGGAGACCCAGTACTTC. Its translation: CASSSADIKRETQYF. The variable domain in full, with the rest retrieved from reference TRBV7-2 and TRBJ2-5, is GAGVSQSPSNKVTEKGKDVELRCDPISGHTALYWYRQSLGQGLEFLIYFQGNSAPDKSGLPSDRFSAERTGGSVSTLTIQRTQQEDSAVYLCASSSADIKRETQYFGPGTRLLVL.

There are a few counts of this clonotype. The chain joins TRBV7-2 to TRBJ1-1, with 7 nucleotides matching TRBD1. Germline-derived CDR1 and CDR2 are SGHTA and FQGNSA. CDR3 size: 12 residues. With 10 bases clipped from V and 0 bases from J, the junction kept 2 bases outside the gene matches. This CDR3 is CATQGVNTEAFF. The CDR3 DNA reads as TGTGCCACCCAGGGGGTGAACACTGAAGCTTTCTTT. The full variable domain, with the rest looked up from reference TRBV7-2 and TRBJ1-1, is GAGVSQSPSNKVTEKGKDVELRCDPISGHTALYWYRQSLGQGLEFLIYFQGNSAPDKSGLPSDRFSAERTGGSVSTLTIQRTQQEDSAVYLCATQGVNTEAFFGQGTRLTVV.

The sample holds a few counts of this clonotype. The chain is built from TRBV27 and TRBJ1-4; possible D gene TRBD1, 6 bases. The CDR3 loop spans 16 amino acids. Trimming cost V 2 bases and J 8 bases, with 18 bases left between them. Germline CDR1 and CDR2: MNHEY and SMNVEV (reference sequence). The CDR3 protein is CASSLRATGLKEKLFF. Written as DNA, the CDR3 is TGTGCCAGCAGTTTACGCGCTACAGGGCTAAAAGAAAAACTGTTTTTT.

Many counts were recorded for this clonotype. V and J are TRBV11-2 and TRBJ2-1; no reliable D call. This CDR3 has 13 residues. The V gene's germline CDR1 is SGHAT and CDR2 FQNNGV. V was pared by 5 bases and J by 3 bases, with 8 bases between. DNA of the CDR3: TGTGCCAGCAGCCCGGGCTACTACAATGAGCAGTTCTTC. This encodes CASSPGYYNEQFF.

This clonotype has only a few counts. This rearrangement joins TRBV4-1 to TRBJ2-7; 8 bases are shared with TRBD2. Germline V gene lookup returns CDR1 MGHRA and CDR2 YSYEKL. After removal of 4 bases from V and 5 bases from J, the junction contained 10 bases not matched to a gene. This CDR3 comprises 15 residues. CDR3 nucleotides: TGCGCCAGCAGCCCGACCAGCGGGAGTTACAACGAGCAGTACTTC. Residues: CASSPTSGSYNEQYF.

V usage is TRBV6-5 and J usage is TRBJ2-5; D is ambiguous. There are 11 residues in the CDR3. The germline V gene encodes CDR1 MNHEY and CDR2 SVGAGI. V was trimmed by 6 bases and J by 2 bases, leaving 4 bases between them. The DNA for the CDR3 is TGTGCCAGCAGGAATCAAGAGACCCAGTACTTC. Its protein is CASRNQETQYF.